Presented here are 32 T cell receptor beta chains from one specimen sequenced in a study of T cell changes during pregnancy in multiple sclerosis. Libraries were prepared by immunoSEQ multiplex PCR; TCRdb keeps only in-frame clonotypes and omits some of them. Of some 58,000 clones in the sample, 96% are singletons; the top ten hold 2.5%. Sequenced here: CD8+ T cells from peripheral blood mononuclear cells, sampled after pregnancy. These receptors originate from a female donor with multiple sclerosis, enrolled in a pregnancy study.

The chain links TRBV12-5 to TRBJ1-3; maybe TRBD1 (5 bases). CDR1 LGHNT and CDR2 FRNRAP come from the germline V gene. Deletions cut 0 bases from V and 3 bases from J, with 21 bases between. CDR3 length equals 19 residues. CDR3 residues: CASGLVAGGPVEGGNTIYF. In nucleotides, the CDR3 is TGTGCTAGTGGTTTGGTAGCCGGGGGACCGGTAGAAGGTGGAAACACCATATATTTT.

The chain uses TRBV28 and TRBJ2-7; 12 bases line up with TRBD2. The CDR3 loop spans 14 amino acids. V lost 4 bases to trimming and J lost 6 bases; unmatched junction nucleotides: 4. Germline V gives CDR1 MDHEN, CDR2 SYDVKM. The CDR3 DNA follows: TGTGCCAGCAGTTCGACTAGCGGGAGAATCGAGCAGTACTTC. Its translation is CASSSTSGRIEQYF.

The chain employs TRBV28 and TRBJ2-7; 8 positions match TRBD2. Germline loops: CDR1 MDHEN, CDR2 SYDVKM. The CDR3 is made up of 13 amino acids. Germline trimming cut 6 bases from V and 3 bases from J; bases unmatched to any gene: 4. Here the CDR3 DNA reads TGTGCCAGCAGGCGGGGGGCCCACTACGAGCAGTACTTC. This codes for CASRRGAHYEQYF.

V usage is TRBV30 and J usage is TRBJ2-7; 8 nucleotides agree with TRBD1. Per the germline V gene, CDR1 is GTSNPN and CDR2 is SVGIG (reference sequence). The length of the CDR3 is 15 residues. The V segment lost 5 bases and the J segment 5 bases; nucleotides outside the gene matches: 14. CDR3 nucleotide sequence: TGTGCCTGGGCCATCCCGGGACAGGTATCGAACGAGCAGTACTTC. The encoded protein is CAWAIPGQVSNEQYF.

The chain recombines TRBV7-8 with TRBJ2-1; 16 bases match TRBD2. Germline V gene data show CDR1 as SGHVS and CDR2 as FQNEAQ. The ends lost 4 bases at V and 0 bases at J; junction bases unmatched: 6. The length of the CDR3 is 19 residues. The CDR3 is CASSSGLAGGLSSYNEQFF. The CDR3 bases are TGTGCCAGCAGCTCGGGACTAGCGGGAGGGCTAAGCTCCTACAATGAGCAGTTCTTC.

This rearrangement joins TRBV2 to TRBJ2-7; the match to TRBD1 covers 11 bases. Germline-derived CDR1 and CDR2 are SNHLY and FYNNEI. V was pared by 7 bases and J by 5 bases, with 7 bases of the junction left unmatched. CDR3 length: 14 residues. CDR3 nucleotides: TGTGCCAGCATTACGGACAGGGGGCGCGACGAGCAGTACTTC. Its translation: CASITDRGRDEQYF.

V gene TRBV6-1 combines with J gene TRBJ1-5; 9 nucleotides agree with TRBD1. The CDR3 sequence is 13 residues long. V dropped 7 bases and J dropped 4; count of bases not matched to a gene: 2. Germline V lookup: CDR1 MNHNS, CDR2 SASEGT. The CDR3 region has the DNA TGTGCCAGCATGGGACAGGGTAATCAGCCCCAGCATTTT. It translates to CASMGQGNQPQHF.

V is TRBV2 and J is TRBJ2-7; 9 bases agree with TRBD1. V was pared by 6 bases and J by 5 bases, with 14 bases of the junction left unmatched. CDR1 and CDR2 (germline): SNHLY, FYNNEI. The CDR3 is 16 amino acids. CDR3 residues: CASRKGTGTGFHEQYF. The CDR3 coding sequence is TGTGCCAGCAGGAAAGGGACCGGGACAGGGTTCCACGAGCAGTACTTC.

The J gene is TRBJ1-2, the V gene TRBV29-1; D perhaps matches TRBD1 (6 bases). Germline lookup yields CDR1 SQVTM and CDR2 ANQGSEA. The ends were cut back, 4 bases at V and 6 bases at J, with 18 bases in the middle. The CDR3 has 14 residues. CDR3 DNA sequence: TGCAGCGTTGCGGTACAGGGACGGGAAAATGGCTACACCTTC. Translated, it gives CSVAVQGRENGYTF.

J is TRBJ2-3 and V is TRBV28; TRBD1 agrees at 8 bases. Germline-derived CDR1 and CDR2 are MDHEN and SYDVKM. This CDR3 comprises 14 residues. Losses at the gene ends were 4 bases for V and 5 bases for J; bases not matched to a gene: 5. Written as DNA, the CDR3 is TGTGCCAGCAGTTCGCCCACAGGGGGAGATACGCAGTATTTT. Its protein is CASSSPTGGDTQYF.

J is TRBJ2-7 and V is TRBV4-3; 9 bases match TRBD2. This CDR3 has 19 amino acids. From germline, CDR1 is LGHNA and CDR2 YSLEER. Trimming at V came to 2 bases and at J to 0 bases, leaving 14 bases not matched to a gene. CDR3 amino acids: CASSQSLFPSGVSSYEQYF. CDR3 nucleotides: TGCGCCAGCAGCCAATCCCTCTTTCCTAGCGGGGTAAGCTCCTACGAGCAGTACTTC.

DNA for the CDR3: TGTGCCAGCAGTTTCAGGTCCCTCCCCTCCGAGCAGTACTTC. Its protein product is CASSFRSLPSEQYF. V usage is TRBV28 and J usage is TRBJ2-7; D not resolved. Germline-derived CDR1 and CDR2 are MDHEN and SYDVKM. V lost 3 bases and J lost 6, with 15 bases in between. The length of the CDR3 is 14 residues.

This clone appeared once. The gene calls are TRBV10-3 and TRBJ2-3; a possible D gene is TRBD2 (6 bases). Per germline, CDR1 ENHRY and CDR2 SYGVKD. The CDR3 is 17 residues long. V lost 2 bases to trimming and J lost 1 base, with 16 bases between them. The CDR3 region is CAISEGGLSERTDTQYF. CDR3 nucleotides: TGTGCCATCAGTGAGGGGGGACTGAGCGAACGCACAGATACGCAGTATTTT.

The chain recombines TRBV19 with TRBJ1-2; 10 bases fit TRBD1. The ends lost 5 bases at V and 8 bases at J; junction bases unmatched: 11. The CDR3 runs to 15 residues. Germline CDR1 is LNHDA and CDR2 is SQIVND (reference sequence). The CDR3 protein is CASSRQSGTGEGYTF. DNA of the CDR3: TGTGCCAGTAGTCGCCAAAGTGGGACAGGGGAAGGCTACACCTTC.

DNA of the CDR3: TGTGCCAGCAGTTTATGGGACAGGGGCCACTACGAGCAGTACTTC. Its protein is CASSLWDRGHYEQYF. V is TRBV28 and J is TRBJ2-7; TRBD1 matches at 9 bases. V was clipped by 0 bases and J by 3 bases; unmatched bases: 3. Germline assignment: CDR1 MDHEN and CDR2 SYDVKM. The CDR3 length is 15 residues.

This chain uses TRBV4-3 with TRBJ2-6; no definite D call. The CDR3 totals 18 residues. Germline loops: CDR1 LGHNA, CDR2 YSLEER. Trimming removed 0 bases at V and 0 bases at J, with 12 bases between. The DNA for the CDR3 is TGCGCCAGCAGCCAAGATTCATTCCCGAGCTCTGGGGCCAACGTCCTGACTTTC. Its translation: CASSQDSFPSSGANVLTF.

The chain combines TRBV7-9 with TRBJ1-4; no reliable D call. With 1 base removed from V and 5 bases from J, the gap between germline ends came to 8 bases. The CDR3 runs to 14 residues. Germline CDR1 and CDR2: SEHNR and FQNEAQ (reference sequence). CDR3 coding DNA: TGTGCCAGCAGCTTAGACTTTATAAATGAAAAACTGTTTTTT. It yields the protein CASSLDFINEKLFF.

The chain recombines TRBV4-3 with TRBJ2-3, with unresolved D. CDR1 is LGHNA, CDR2 YSLEER, per germline. Trimming cost V 4 bases and J 4 bases, with 9 bases left between them. The CDR3 loop spans 13 amino acids. This chain's CDR3 is CASSLTVSDTQYF. For the CDR3, the DNA is TGCGCCAGCAGCCTTACTGTCTCAGATACGCAGTATTTT.

The chain combines TRBV5-6 with TRBJ2-7, with D unresolved. Germline CDR1 and CDR2: SGHDT and YYEEEE. V shed 4 bases and J shed 2 bases, with 13 bases lying between them. The CDR3 sequence is 14 residues long. In DNA form, the CDR3 reads TGTGCCAGCAGCCACCTAGAGACCCCCTACGAGCAGTACTTC. It translates to CASSHLETPYEQYF.

The gene calls are TRBV5-6 and TRBJ2-3; 14 bases are shared with TRBD2. From germline, CDR1 is SGHDT and CDR2 YYEEEE. The CDR3 has 18 residues. After removal of 4 bases from V and 5 bases from J, the junction contained 12 bases not matched to a gene. The CDR3, as DNA: TGTGCCAGCAGCCCGGGACTAGCGGGAGATTATCGTGGAGATACGCAGTATTTT. Amino acid sequence: CASSPGLAGDYRGDTQYF.

The chain is built from TRBV29-1 and TRBJ1-1; 7 nucleotides match TRBD1. The CDR3 covers 14 residues. In germline, CDR1 is SQVTM, CDR2 ANQGSEA. Trimming removed 4 bases from V and 4 bases from J; junction bases left unmatched: 9. The CDR3 DNA reads TGCAGCGTTGGCCTACAGGGGTCTCTCACTGAAGCTTTCTTT. The encoded protein is CSVGLQGSLTEAFF.

V usage is TRBV5-6 and J usage is TRBJ2-3, with TRBD2 identical over 11 bases. The germline gives CDR1 SGHDT, CDR2 YYEEEE. The CDR3 runs to 16 residues. Trimming took 4 bases from V and 2 from J; bases not matched to a gene: 6. CDR3 DNA: TGTGCCAGCAGCCTTGAACTAGCGGGGGACACAGATACGCAGTATTTT. This encodes CASSLELAGDTDTQYF.

The genes are TRBV2 and TRBJ2-5; TRBD2 might be the D (6 bases). Germline V gene lookup returns CDR1 SNHLY and CDR2 FYNNEI. The length of the CDR3 is 14 residues. V gave up 1 base and J gave up 5 bases, with 11 bases separating them. The CDR3 protein is CASSEGRGGETQYF. For the CDR3, the DNA is TGTGCCAGCAGTGAAGGGAGGGGTGGCGAGACCCAGTACTTC.

V is TRBV7-9 and J is TRBJ2-3, with 10 bases matching TRBD1. Trimming took 6 bases from V and 6 from J; bases not matched to a gene: 12. Per the germline V gene, CDR1 is SEHNR and CDR2 is FQNEAQ (reference sequence). The CDR3 runs 16 residues. CDR3 sequence (DNA): TGTGCCAGCAGGCGAATAGGGGACAGGGGCTGGGATACGCAGTATTTT. Protein: CASRRIGDRGWDTQYF. Full variable domain (outside the CDR3, taken from reference TRBV7-9 and TRBJ2-3): DTGVSQNPRHKITKRGQNVTFRCDPISEHNRLYWYRQTLGQGPEFLTYFQNEAQLEKSRLLSDRFSAERPKGSFSTLEIQRTEQGDSAMYLCASRRIGDRGWDTQYFGPGTRLTVL.

This chain joins TRBV4-3 and TRBJ1-1; D unresolved. Trimming removed 0 bases from V and 3 bases from J, with 17 bases in between. Looked up from germline, CDR1 is LGHNA and CDR2 is YSLEER. CDR3 length: 17 amino acids. CDR3 sequence reads: CASSQDRRTFTHTEAFF. CDR3 sequence (DNA): TGCGCCAGCAGCCAAGATAGGCGGACTTTTACCCACACTGAAGCTTTCTTT.

This chain joins TRBV28 and TRBJ2-7; TRBD1 might be the D (7 bases). This CDR3 has 14 amino acids. Germline-derived CDR1 and CDR2 are MDHEN and SYDVKM. Between the trimmed V and J ends, which lost 3 bases and 3 bases, there was a span of 12 bases. CDR3 coding DNA: TGTGCCAGCAGTTTTGCGGGACAGTTCTACGAGCAGTACTTC. It translates to CASSFAGQFYEQYF.

The J gene is TRBJ1-1, the V gene TRBV30, with a weak D call TRBD1 (5 bases). Between the trimmed V and J ends, which lost 5 bases and 3 bases, there was a span of 13 bases. This CDR3 is built from 13 residues. CDR1 is GTSNPN, CDR2 SVGIG, per germline (reference sequence). Written as DNA, the CDR3 is TGTGCCTGGGGGGGGGGTGATTACACTGAAGCTTTCTTT. Its translation is CAWGGGDYTEAFF.

The V call is TRBV2, the J call TRBJ1-5, with 9 positions matching TRBD1. The CDR3 covers 15 residues. J gave up 4 bases and V 10 bases, and 11 bases lay outside the gene matches. Germline V gene data show CDR1 as SNHLY and CDR2 as FYNNEI. CDR3 loop: CAISSMTGGNQPQHF. Here the CDR3 DNA reads TGTGCCATTTCCTCGATGACAGGGGGGAATCAGCCCCAGCATTTT. The complete variable domain, with remaining parts taken from reference TRBV2 and TRBJ1-5, reads EPEVTQTPSHQVTQMGQEVILRCVPISNHLYFYWYRQILGQKVEFLVSFYNNEISEKSEIFDDQFSVERPDGSNFTLKIRSTKLEDSAMYFCAISSMTGGNQPQHFGDGTRLSIL.

The chain joins TRBV4-3 to TRBJ1-1; possibly TRBD1 for D (6 bases). This CDR3 comprises 14 residues. Germline V gives CDR1 LGHNA, CDR2 YSLEER. Trimming shortened V by 2 bases and J by 5 bases, and 12 bases separated the two germline ends. CDR3: CASSQTGHPTEAFF. As DNA, the CDR3 is TGCGCCAGCAGCCAAACGGGACACCCAACTGAAGCTTTCTTT.

The chain carries TRBV27 and TRBJ2-3; TRBD2 matches 12 bases. The CDR3 has 17 residues. Germline-derived CDR1 and CDR2 are MNHEY and SMNVEV (reference sequence). V lost 2 bases to trimming and J lost 5 bases; unmatched junction nucleotides: 8. The CDR3 here is CASSLLRTSGMVDTQYF. The CDR3 DNA is TGTGCCAGCAGTTTACTTCGGACTAGCGGGATGGTAGATACGCAGTATTTT.

The V call is TRBV5-6, the J call TRBJ1-5, with 7 bases matching TRBD1. CDR3 length: 14 amino acids. The germline V gene has CDR1 SGHDT and CDR2 YYEEEE. The ends lost 1 base at V and 5 bases at J; junction bases unmatched: 3. As DNA, the CDR3 is TGTGCCAGCAGCTTGCGACAGGGTTATCAGCCCCAGCATTTT. This codes for CASSLRQGYQPQHF. The whole variable domain, filled in from reference TRBV5-6 and TRBJ1-5, reads DAGVTQSPTHLIKTRGQQVTLRCSPKSGHDTVSWYQQALGQGPQFIFQYYEEEERQRGNFPDRFSGHQFPNYSSELNVNALLLGDSALYLCASSLRQGYQPQHFGDGTRLSIL.

This chain links TRBV27 with TRBJ2-5; the match to TRBD2 covers 11 bases. The closer fit of TRBJ2-7 to the DNA end suggests the J call may be wrong. The CDR3 contains 14 residues. The germline V gene encodes CDR1 MNHEY and CDR2 SMNVEV (reference sequence). In nucleotides, the CDR3 is TGTGCCAGCAGTATGACTAGCGGGATCTACGAGCAGTACTTC. Residues: CASSMTSGIYEQYF.